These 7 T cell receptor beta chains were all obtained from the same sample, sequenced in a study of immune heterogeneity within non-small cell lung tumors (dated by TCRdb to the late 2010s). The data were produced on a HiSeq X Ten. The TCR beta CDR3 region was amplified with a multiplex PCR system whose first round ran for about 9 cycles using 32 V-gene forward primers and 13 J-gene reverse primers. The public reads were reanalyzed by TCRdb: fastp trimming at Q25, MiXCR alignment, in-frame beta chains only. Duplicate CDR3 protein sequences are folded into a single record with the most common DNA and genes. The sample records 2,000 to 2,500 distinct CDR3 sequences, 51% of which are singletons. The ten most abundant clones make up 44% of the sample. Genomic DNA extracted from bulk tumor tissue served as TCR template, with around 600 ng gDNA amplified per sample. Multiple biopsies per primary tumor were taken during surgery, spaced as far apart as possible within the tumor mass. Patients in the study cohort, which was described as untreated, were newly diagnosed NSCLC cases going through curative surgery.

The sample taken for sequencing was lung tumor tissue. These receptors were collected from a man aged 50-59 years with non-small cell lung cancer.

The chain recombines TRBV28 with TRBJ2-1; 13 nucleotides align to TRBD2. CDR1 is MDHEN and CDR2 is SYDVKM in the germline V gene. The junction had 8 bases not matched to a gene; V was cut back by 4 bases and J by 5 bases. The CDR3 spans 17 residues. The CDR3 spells CASSSPGLAGENNEQFF. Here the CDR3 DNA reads TGTGCCAGCAGTTCCCCCGGACTAGCGGGAGAAAACAATGAGCAGTTCTTC.

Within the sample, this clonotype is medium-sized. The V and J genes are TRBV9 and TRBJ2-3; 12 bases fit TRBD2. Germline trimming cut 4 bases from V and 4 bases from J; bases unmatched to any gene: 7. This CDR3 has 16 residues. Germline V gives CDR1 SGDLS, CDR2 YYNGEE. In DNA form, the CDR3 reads TGTGCCAGCAGCTTTCTAGCGGGAGGGTCCGCAGATACGCAGTATTTT. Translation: CASSFLAGGSADTQYF.

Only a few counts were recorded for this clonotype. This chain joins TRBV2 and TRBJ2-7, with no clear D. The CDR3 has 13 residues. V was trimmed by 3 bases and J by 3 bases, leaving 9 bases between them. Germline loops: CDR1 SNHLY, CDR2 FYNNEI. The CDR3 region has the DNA TGTGCCAGCAGTGAGACCAGGTTCTACGAGCAGTACTTC. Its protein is CASSETRFYEQYF.

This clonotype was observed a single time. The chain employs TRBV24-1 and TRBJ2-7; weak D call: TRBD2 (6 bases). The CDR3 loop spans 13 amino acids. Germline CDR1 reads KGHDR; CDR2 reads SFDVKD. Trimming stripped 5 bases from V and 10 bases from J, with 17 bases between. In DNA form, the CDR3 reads TGTGCCACCAGTGTAGGCTCCCTCGGGGGACAGTACTTC. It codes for CATSVGSLGGQYF.

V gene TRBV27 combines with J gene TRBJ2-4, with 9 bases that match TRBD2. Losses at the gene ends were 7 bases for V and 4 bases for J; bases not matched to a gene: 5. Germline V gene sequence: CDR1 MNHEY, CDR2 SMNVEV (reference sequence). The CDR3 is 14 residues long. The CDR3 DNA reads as TGTGCCAGCAACCCAGCGGGAGGTAAAAACATTCAGTACTTC. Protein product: CASNPAGGKNIQYF.

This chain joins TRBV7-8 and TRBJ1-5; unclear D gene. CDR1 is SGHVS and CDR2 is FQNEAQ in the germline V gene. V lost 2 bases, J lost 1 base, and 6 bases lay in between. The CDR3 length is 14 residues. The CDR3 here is CASSLRLSNQPQHF. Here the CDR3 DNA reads TGTGCCAGCAGCTTAAGACTCAGCAATCAGCCCCAGCATTTT.

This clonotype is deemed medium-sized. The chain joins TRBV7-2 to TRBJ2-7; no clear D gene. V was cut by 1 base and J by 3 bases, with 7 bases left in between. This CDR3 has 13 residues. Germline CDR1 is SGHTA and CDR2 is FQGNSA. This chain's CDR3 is CASSLGARYEQYF. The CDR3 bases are TGTGCCAGCAGCTTAGGGGCTCGCTACGAGCAGTACTTC.